This TCR beta chain was sequenced in a study of post-analysis software for immune sequencing data. Researchers reported that TCR beta cDNA libraries carried unique molecular identifiers. Each CDR3 protein is one row after TCRdb ran MiXCR on the PCR reads. The table lists hundreds of thousands of distinct CDR3 sequences, just under 30% of them singletons. Concerning this clonotype: The antigen is undetermined.

General study findings and limits: Among multiple sclerosis patients, normalized Chao1 diversity was significantly below that of controls. TRBV5-6, TRBV5-1 and TRBV20-1 belonged to a set of about 5 TRBV segments that were more frequent in patients than controls.

Trimming removed 7 bases from V and 0 bases from J; junction bases left unmatched: 9. The length of the CDR3 is 16 residues. The rearrangement uses TRBV12-3 or TRBV12-4 and TRBJ2-4, with 7 bases aligning to TRBD2. The receptor was isolated from a girl aged 5 to 17 with multiple sclerosis. The sample was blood. The CDR3 protein is CASIPGEGLAKNIQYF. The CDR3 bases are TGTGCCAGCATCCCGGGGGAGGGGCTAGCCAAAAACATTCAGTACTTC.